These 17 T cell receptor beta chains came from one sample sequenced in a study of T cells expressing NK-cell markers. TCRdb reprocessed the 5' RACE reads and stores each CDR3 protein as one record, lacking DNA. With fewer than 550,000 distinct CDR3 sequences in the sample, the ten largest clones hold roughly 1.4%. Sequencing was carried out using blood T cells: a sorted CD56 or NKG2C T cell subset, CD4+ or CD8+ T cells, or bulk PBMC T cells (not recorded which). These receptors were collected from a woman between 50 and 59 years old in good health.

The chain carries TRBV3-1 and TRBJ1-2; with no DNA, the TCRdb D assignment of TRBD1 cannot be verified. From germline, CDR1 is LGHDT and CDR2 YNNKEL (reference sequence). The CDR3 has 15 amino acids. This CDR3 is CASSRAGQGIFGYTF.

This CDR3 is CASSSGPGNTEAFF. The chain joins TRBV5-1 to TRBJ1-1. The CDR3 loop spans 14 amino acids. Germline V CDR1 and CDR2: SGHRS, YFSETQ.

V usage is TRBV6-4 and J usage is TRBJ1-2; TCRdb reports TRBD1, a call that lacks DNA to check it against. The CDR3 consists of 16 residues. Germline V gene data show CDR1 as MRHNA and CDR2 as SNTAGT. CDR3 sequence: CASSSWSGDRDYGYTF.

The chain joins TRBV5-1 to TRBJ2-6; the TRBD1 assignment by TCRdb is unverifiable without DNA. The CDR3 has 17 residues. Per germline, CDR1 SGHRS and CDR2 YFSETQ. The CDR3 reads CASSLTGLRLGANVLTF.

The chain recombines TRBV7-9 with TRBJ2-4; TCRdb outputs TRBD1, but without DNA this stays unchecked. Looked up from germline, CDR1 is SEHNR and CDR2 is FQNEAQ (reference sequence). This CDR3 has 16 amino acids. CDR3 sequence reads: CASSTATPGSKNIQYF.

The chain links TRBV19 to TRBJ1-4; the D gene TCRdb calls, TRBD1, cannot be checked with no DNA. The CDR3 is 14 amino acids. From germline, CDR1 is LNHDA and CDR2 SQIVND (reference sequence). The CDR3 is CASSNDRVTKKLFF.

V is TRBV7-2 and J is TRBJ1-5; TCRdb's assignment of TRBD1 cannot be checked, as there is no DNA. Germline V CDR1 and CDR2: SGHTA, FQGNSA. The CDR3 runs to 15 residues. The CDR3 sequence is CASSLDGTGFQPQHF.

The chain is built from TRBV27 and TRBJ2-3; TCRdb's assignment of TRBD2 cannot be checked, as there is no DNA. Germline CDR1 is MNHEY and CDR2 is SMNVEV (reference sequence). The CDR3 has 16 amino acids. CDR3 sequence reads: CASSLTSSGRGDTQYF.

V is TRBV6-5 and J is TRBJ1-1; TCRdb's D call of TRBD1 is untestable without DNA. Germline assignment: CDR1 MNHEY and CDR2 SVGAGI. This CDR3 contains 16 residues. The CDR3 here is CASSLRRTVLGTEAFF.

The genes are TRBV3-1 and TRBJ2-1. The CDR3 spans 14 residues. Germline V gene data show CDR1 as LGHDT and CDR2 as YNNKEL (reference sequence). Here the CDR3 reads CASSQGRGYNEQFF.

The chain combines TRBV27 with TRBJ2-1; lacking DNA, the TRBD1 call made by TCRdb goes unchecked. The length of the CDR3 is 16 residues. Per the germline V gene, CDR1 is MNHEY and CDR2 is SMNVEV (reference sequence). The CDR3 spells CAHTGATGWGYNEQFF.

The chain carries TRBV4-1 and TRBJ1-4; TCRdb's D call, TRBD1, is unchecked because there is no DNA. Per the germline V gene, CDR1 is MGHRA and CDR2 is YSYEKL. This CDR3 contains 15 residues. The CDR3 protein is CASRKPGTGGEKLFF.

The chain uses TRBV4-1 and TRBJ2-1; without DNA, the TCRdb call of TRBD2 cannot be checked. From germline, CDR1 is MGHRA and CDR2 YSYEKL. The CDR3 spans 17 residues. CDR3 loop: CASSQDPFRADYNEQFF.

V gene TRBV5-4 combines with J gene TRBJ2-3; TCRdb designates TRBD2, a call that cannot be tested without DNA. Per the germline V gene, CDR1 is SGHNT and CDR2 is YYREEE (reference sequence). The CDR3 extends over 16 amino acids. CDR3 loop: CASSLEGGIVADTQYF.

The chain recombines TRBV7-9 with TRBJ2-7; there is no DNA to check the TCRdb D call of TRBD2. The CDR3 is 12 amino acids. CDR1 SEHNR and CDR2 FQNEAQ come from the germline V gene (reference sequence). CDR3: CASSVSQGGQYF.

The chain links TRBV12-3 or TRBV12-4 to TRBJ1-1. This CDR3 has 13 residues. The CDR3 sequence is CASSLQQNTEAFF.

This chain connects TRBV29-1 to TRBJ2-3; TCRdb indicates TRBD2, and absent DNA this call remains unverified. The CDR3 is 16 amino acids. CDR1 SQVTM and CDR2 ANQGSEA come from the germline V gene. The CDR3 sequence: CSVAGSGRASTDTQYF.